The 8 T cell receptor beta chains listed next were all sequenced from one sample in a study of T cells in Graves' hyperthyroidism and ophthalmopathy. Amplification of TCR beta CDR3 regions used RNA as the template. The HTBI primer set served for first-round RT-PCR of the TCR CDR3. TCRdb independently ran MiXCR on the multiplex PCR reads; one entry per CDR3 protein. The sample carries 600,000 or so distinct CDR3 sequences, approximately 15% recorded once. Input material: blood. These TCRs come from a woman between 45 and 60 years old with Graves' ophthalmopathy.

There are many counts of this clonotype. This chain links TRBV27 with TRBJ2-3, with 7 bases identical to TRBD2. The V and J ends lost 4 bases and 0 bases, in that order; junction bases with no gene match: 4. Germline V gene sequence: CDR1 MNHEY, CDR2 SMNVEV (reference sequence). The CDR3 runs to 15 residues. The CDR3 region has the DNA TGTGCCAGCAGTTCGAGACTAGCCAGCACAGATACGCAGTATTTT. Protein: CASSSRLASTDTQYF.

There are many counts of this clonotype. The gene calls are TRBV6-6 and TRBJ2-1; TRBD2 matches 7 bases. CDR1 is MNHNY, CDR2 SVGAGI, per germline (reference sequence). The CDR3 consists of 18 residues. V shed 0 bases and J 0 bases; nucleotides not matched to a gene: 8. Written as DNA, the CDR3 is TGTGCCAGCAGTTACTCCGCGGGAGCGCCAAGCTCCTACAATGAGCAGTTCTTC. It specifies CASSYSAGAPSSYNEQFF.

This clonotype was seen at least ten times. The chain joins TRBV2 to TRBJ2-3, with 8 positions matching TRBD2. This CDR3 comprises 16 residues. Losses at the gene ends were 6 bases for V and 0 bases for J; bases not matched to a gene: 8. Germline assignment: CDR1 SNHLY and CDR2 FYNNEI. Here the CDR3 reads CASSRPSGSSTDTQYF. In nucleotides, the CDR3 is TGTGCCAGCAGCAGACCCAGCGGGAGTAGCACAGATACGCAGTATTTT.

This clonotype was seen many times. The V gene is TRBV27, the J gene TRBJ1-5; D unclear. The V and J ends lost 4 bases and 1 base respectively, with 5 bases between them. Germline-derived CDR1 and CDR2 are MNHEY and SMNVEV (reference sequence). The CDR3 has 13 residues. The CDR3 nucleotides are TGTGCCAGCAGTTCCAGGAGCAATCAGCCCCAGCATTTT. As protein: CASSSRSNQPQHF.

This chain joins TRBV27 and TRBJ2-5; D not resolved. Germline V gene lookup returns CDR1 MNHEY and CDR2 SMNVEV (reference sequence). The length of the CDR3 is 13 residues. V lost 2 bases to trimming and J lost 0 bases, with 4 bases between them. CDR3: CASSLINQETQYF. CDR3 bases: TGTGCCAGCAGTTTAATAAACCAAGAGACCCAGTACTTC.

This clonotype showed up many times. The rearrangement links TRBV27 to TRBJ1-2; D ambiguous. Trimming left V 3 bases short and J 8 bases short, with 25 bases between. CDR1 and CDR2 (germline): MNHEY, SMNVEV (reference sequence). The CDR3 runs to 17 residues. CDR3 region: CASSLSPLGYSVKGYTF. The CDR3 DNA is TGTGCCAGCAGTTTGTCCCCCCTGGGGTACAGTGTGAAAGGCTACACCTTC.

This chain joins TRBV30 and TRBJ2-1, with 9 bases that match TRBD2. V dropped 3 bases and J dropped 7; count of bases not matched to a gene: 10. This CDR3 has 15 residues. The germline V gene encodes CDR1 GTSNPN and CDR2 SVGIG (reference sequence). This CDR3 reads CAWRGAGGSRNEQFF. The CDR3 nucleotides are TGTGCCTGGAGGGGGGCGGGAGGGTCGCGGAATGAGCAGTTCTTC.

This chain links TRBV18 with TRBJ1-4; 7 bases map to TRBD1. CDR3 length: 16 amino acids. Germline V lookup: CDR1 KGHSH, CDR2 LQKENI. The V and J ends lost 0 bases and 5 bases, in that order; junction bases with no gene match: 6. The chain's CDR3 is CASSPPGDSPNEKLFF. The CDR3 DNA sequence: TGTGCCAGCTCACCACCGGGGGACAGTCCGAATGAAAAACTGTTTTTT. Full variable domain (outside the CDR3, taken from reference TRBV18 and TRBJ1-4): NAGVMQNPRHLVRRRGQEARLRCSPMKGHSHVYWYRQLPEEGLKFMVYLQKENIIDESGMPKERFSAEFPKEGPSILRIQQVVRGDSAAYFCASSPPGDSPNEKLFFGSGTQLSVL.